The clone carrying this TCR beta chain was recorded at least ten times. What it recognizes is unknown. This entry is derived from a study of CD8 T cells in ankylosing spondylitis. Findings and limits, study-wide: Disease-linked clones reportedly concentrated significantly in matched ankylosing spondylitis synovial fluid.

V gave up 4 bases and J gave up 3 bases, with 16 bases separating them. Germline CDR1 is SQVTM and CDR2 is ANQGSEA. This CDR3 has 14 residues. Scientists made TCR beta libraries using quantitative 5'-RACE with molecular barcodes. TCRdb re-derived calls from the 5' RACE reads in MiXCR, one entry per CDR3 protein. The sample shows 300,000 to 400,000 distinct CDR3 sequences, more than 9% of them seen only once. This clonotype was sampled from a female donor with ankylosing spondylitis or in good health (not recorded which). The rearrangement uses TRBV29-1 and TRBJ2-7, with a weak D call TRBD2 (5 bases). The sequencing input was blood, either unsorted or a sorted T cell fraction (not recorded which). CDR3 coding DNA: TGCAGCGTTGTCGAGACGAGGGCCTTCTACGAGCAGTACTTC. It specifies CSVVETRAFYEQYF.